These 25 T cell receptor beta chains share one sample of origin, sequenced in a study of T cells of healthy individuals (dated by TCRdb to the late 2010s). Library method: 5' RACE. Sequencing was carried out with an Illumina MiSeq. The raw public reads went through TCRdb reprocessing: fastp at Q25, MiXCR clone calling, in-frame beta chains kept. Rows matching on CDR3 protein sequence are summarized as one entry with the most common DNA and genes. Across this sample there are some 100,000 distinct CDR3 sequences, with approximately 15% seen only once. 6.2% of the sample belongs to the ten largest clones. Receptor source: a human donor in good health.

Only a few counts were recorded for this clonotype. V gene TRBV18 combines with J gene TRBJ2-3, with 10 bases identical to TRBD2. Germline assignment: CDR1 KGHSH and CDR2 LQKENI. The CDR3 consists of 16 residues. Trimming at V came to 0 bases and at J to 6 bases, leaving 6 bases not matched to a gene. CDR3 protein: CASSPPAGGPGDTQYF. The CDR3 nucleotides are TGTGCCAGCTCACCACCAGCGGGAGGGCCGGGGGATACGCAGTATTTT.

This clonotype was picked up many times. The V gene is TRBV29-1, the J gene TRBJ1-6, with D unclear. CDR3 length: 13 amino acids. The V and J ends lost 6 bases and 0 bases respectively, with 6 bases between them. Germline V lookup: CDR1 SQVTM, CDR2 ANQGSEA. CDR3 sequence reads: CSVQSSYNSPLHF. DNA of the CDR3: TGCAGCGTACAGAGCTCCTATAATTCACCCCTCCACTTT.

This clonotype was seen more than once but under ten times. V gene TRBV4-3 combines with J gene TRBJ1-6, with 7 positions matching TRBD1. The length of the CDR3 is 15 residues. With V trimmed by 3 bases and J by 9 bases, 8 bases remained unmatched. Germline V lookup: CDR1 LGHNA, CDR2 YSLEER. DNA for the CDR3: TGCGCCAGCAGCCACCGTTCAGGGGGGGGTTCACCCCTCCACTTT. It codes for CASSHRSGGGSPLHF.

In the case of this clonotype: A junction boundary mismatches the germline segment, possibly from a read error. The chain links TRBV28 to TRBJ2-7; 10 positions match TRBD1. The CDR3 consists of 12 residues. In germline, CDR1 is MDHEN, CDR2 SYDVKM. The CDR3 sequence is CASSPGPGQGNF. CDR3 nucleotide sequence: TGTGCCAGCAGTCCGGGACCGGGACAGGGGAACTTC.

This clonotype appeared a few times. V is TRBV10-3 and J is TRBJ2-2; 10 nucleotides align to TRBD1. Germline V gene lookup returns CDR1 ENHRY and CDR2 SYGVKD. The J segment lost 6 bases and the V segment lost 9 bases, leaving 10 bases of the junction unmatched. This CDR3 spans 15 amino acids. In DNA form, the CDR3 reads TGTGCCATTCCGGGACAGGGGAAGTTTGCCGGGGAGCTGTTTTTT. This gives the protein CAIPGQGKFAGELFF.

The chain uses TRBV10-3 and TRBJ2-7; D gene unclear. The CDR3 is made up of 13 amino acids. The V gene's germline CDR1 is ENHRY and CDR2 SYGVKD. V lost 8 bases, J lost 0 bases, and 11 bases lay in between. The CDR3 sequence is CAIGTLSSYEQYF. CDR3 bases: TGTGCCATCGGAACACTCAGCTCCTACGAGCAGTACTTC.

V usage is TRBV27 and J usage is TRBJ1-2; D is perhaps TRBD1 (5 bases). Germline V gives CDR1 MNHEY, CDR2 SMNVEV (reference sequence). The CDR3 consists of 14 residues. Trimming took 2 bases from V and 6 from J, leaving 13 bases between them. The CDR3 spells CASSLAGGSHGYTF. CDR3 DNA sequence: TGTGCCAGCAGTTTAGCTGGGGGTAGCCATGGCTACACCTTC.

This clonotype showed up many times. J is TRBJ2-3 and V is TRBV14; the match to TRBD2 covers 13 bases. The V segment lost 4 bases and the J segment 3 bases; nucleotides outside the gene matches: 4. The CDR3 covers 16 residues. CDR1 and CDR2 (germline): SGHDN, FVKESK. CDR3 loop: CASSRTSGGETDTQYF. DNA of the CDR3: TGTGCCAGCAGCCGAACTAGCGGGGGGGAGACAGATACGCAGTATTTT. The full variable domain, in which reference TRBV14 and TRBJ2-3 provide the parts outside the CDR3, is EAGVTQFPSHSVIEKGQTVTLRCDPISGHDNLYWYRRVMGKEIKFLLHFVKESKQDESGMPNNRFLAERTGGTYSTLKVQPAELEDSGVYFCASSRTSGGETDTQYFGPGTRLTVL.

The J gene is TRBJ1-2, the V gene TRBV12-5; D is undetermined. This CDR3 spans 13 amino acids. Germline V gene lookup returns CDR1 LGHNT and CDR2 FRNRAP. V lost 5 bases and J lost 1, with 8 bases in between. CDR3 loop: CASGVSGNYGYTF. The CDR3 region has the DNA TGTGCTAGTGGTGTCTCCGGTAACTATGGCTACACCTTC. Full variable domain (rest looked up from reference TRBV12-5 and TRBJ1-2): DARVTQTPRHKVTEMGQEVTMRCQPILGHNTVFWYRQTMMQGLELLAYFRNRAPLDDSGMPKDRFSAEMPDATLATLKIQPSEPRDSAVYFCASGVSGNYGYTFGSGTRLTVV.

J is TRBJ2-1 and V is TRBV7-6; 10 bases are shared with TRBD1. The junction had 6 bases not matched to a gene; V was cut back by 6 bases and J by 10 bases. The germline gives CDR1 SGHVS, CDR2 FNYEAQ. The CDR3 is 13 residues long. The CDR3 here is CASSSGTGVEQFF. CDR3 nucleotide sequence: TGTGCCAGCAGTTCCGGGACAGGGGTCGAGCAGTTCTTC.

This clonotype was recorded a few times. The chain combines TRBV4-3 with TRBJ2-7; 8 positions agree with TRBD1. After removal of 0 bases from V and 3 bases from J, the junction contained 7 bases not matched to a gene. The CDR3 covers 16 residues. Germline V gene data show CDR1 as LGHNA and CDR2 as YSLEER. The CDR3 DNA reads as TGCGCCAGCAGCCAAGATTTCGGACAGGGAGGCTACGAGCAGTACTTC. It yields the protein CASSQDFGQGGYEQYF.

CDR3 sequence (DNA): TGTGCCAGCAGTTTATCTTGGGGGCAGCCCCAGCATTTT. It codes for CASSLSWGQPQHF. The chain employs TRBV27 and TRBJ1-5, with a possible D match to TRBD1 (5 bases). The ends were cut back, 0 bases at V and 7 bases at J, with 7 bases in the middle. This CDR3 contains 13 residues. The V gene's germline CDR1 is MNHEY and CDR2 SMNVEV (reference sequence).

This clonotype has a count of ten or more. This rearrangement joins TRBV7-2 to TRBJ2-1; unclear D gene. Trimming took off 3 bases at V and 5 bases at J, with 11 bases between the two ends. Germline CDR1 and CDR2: SGHTA and FQGNSA. The CDR3 spans 14 residues. The CDR3 nucleotides read TGTGCCAGCAGCTTGCTTGTAGTGAACAATGAGCAGTTCTTC. This translates into CASSLLVVNNEQFF.

This clonotype has ten or more counts. In nucleotides, the CDR3 is TGTGCCACCTCCCCAGGGGATCTCAATGAGCAGTTCTTC. Protein sequence: CATSPGDLNEQFF. The J gene is TRBJ2-1, the V gene TRBV10-3; TRBD1 might be the D (6 bases). This CDR3 is 13 amino acids long. Looked up from germline, CDR1 is ENHRY and CDR2 is SYGVKD. Trimming cost V 10 bases and J 6 bases, with 16 bases left between them.

The chain has TRBV25-1 and TRBJ2-1; 7 nucleotides align to TRBD2. CDR1 MGHDK and CDR2 SYGVNS come from the germline V gene. The CDR3 has 14 amino acids. V shed 8 bases and J 8 bases; nucleotides not matched to a gene: 12. The chain's CDR3 is CASRVASGLHEQFF. The CDR3 DNA reads TGTGCCAGCCGAGTGGCCTCGGGACTACATGAGCAGTTCTTC.

In this sample, this clonotype turned up many times. The chain has TRBV4-1 and TRBJ2-3; D is unclear. CDR3 size: 16 residues. Trimming left V 1 base short and J 7 bases short, with 18 bases between. Germline V gene data show CDR1 as MGHRA and CDR2 as YSYEKL. The CDR3 region has the DNA TGCGCCAGCAGCCAAGGAGCGTCTAGTGTATGGTATACGCAGTATTTT. This sequence encodes CASSQGASSVWYTQYF.

The V call is TRBV25-1, the J call TRBJ1-1, with D possibly matching TRBD1 (5 bases). The CDR3 is 14 amino acids. Germline V gene data show CDR1 as MGHDK and CDR2 as SYGVNS. The V and J ends lost 1 base and 13 bases respectively, with 19 bases between them. In nucleotides, the CDR3 is TGTGCCAGCAGTGAATCGGTCGGGGGAGGGGTCGGTTTCTTT. Protein sequence: CASSESVGGGVGFF.

The chain couples TRBV7-2 to TRBJ1-4, with 9 bases identical to TRBD1. CDR1 is SGHTA and CDR2 is FQGNSA in the germline V gene. CDR3 length: 16 amino acids. Trimming cost V 2 bases and J 8 bases; bases outside gene matches: 9. CDR3 loop: CASSLSSGTGREKLFF. The DNA for the CDR3 is TGTGCCAGCAGCTTATCGTCCGGGACAGGGAGGGAAAAACTGTTTTTT.

This rearrangement joins TRBV6-4 to TRBJ2-1; 11 nucleotides agree with TRBD2. The ends lost 0 bases at V and 5 bases at J; junction bases unmatched: 0. The germline V gene has CDR1 MRHNA and CDR2 SNTAGT. The CDR3 runs to 15 residues. The DNA of the CDR3 is TGTGCCAGCAGTGACTCGACTAGCGGGAACAATGAGCAGTTCTTC. Its translation: CASSDSTSGNNEQFF.

The chain uses TRBV20-1 and TRBJ2-1; a possible D gene is TRBD2 (5 bases). Trimming removed 0 bases from V and 9 bases from J, with 12 bases in between. This CDR3 has 13 residues. Germline V CDR1 and CDR2: DFQATT, SNEGSKA (reference sequence). The CDR3 nucleotides read TGCAGTGCTAGAGATCCCCTAGCTGGTGAGCAGTTCTTC. Protein sequence: CSARDPLAGEQFF.

CDR3 sequence (DNA): TGTGCCAGCAGTTTCACGACAGCTAGTGACGCAGAGGGAGCTTTCTTT. It specifies CASSFTTASDAEGAFF. The chain uses TRBV6-5 and TRBJ1-1; D might be TRBD1 (5 bases). Trimming removed 4 bases at V and 10 bases at J, with 25 bases between. The CDR3 contains 16 residues. CDR1 MNHEY and CDR2 SVGAGI come from the germline V gene.

This clonotype was counted between two and nine times. The chain links TRBV7-3 to TRBJ2-1, with D perhaps matching TRBD1 (6 bases). Germline loops: CDR1 SGHTA, CDR2 FQGTGA. Trimming cost V 2 bases and J 4 bases, with 15 bases left between them. The CDR3 is 16 amino acids. The CDR3: CASSLGGRLTYNEQFF. The CDR3 nucleotides read TGTGCCAGCAGCTTAGGGGGCCGTTTAACTTACAATGAGCAGTTCTTC.

This clonotype was detected ten times or more. This chain links TRBV5-1 with TRBJ2-2; perhaps TRBD2 as D (6 bases). Germline V gives CDR1 SGHRS, CDR2 YFSETQ. This CDR3 has 15 residues. The V gene lost 1 base and the J gene lost 3 bases, with 10 bases spanning the gap. The CDR3: CASSLTGTDTGELFF. CDR3 bases: TGCGCCAGCAGCTTGACCGGGACTGACACCGGGGAGCTGTTTTTT.

This clonotype was recorded a few times. The V and J genes are TRBV29-1 and TRBJ2-7, with TRBD2 identical over 8 bases. The junction had 5 bases not matched to a gene; V was cut back by 7 bases and J by 0 bases. CDR3 length: 13 residues. Germline lookup yields CDR1 SQVTM and CDR2 ANQGSEA. CDR3 DNA sequence: TGCAGCGCCCTTAGCGGGAACTCCTACGAGCAGTACTTC. Protein product: CSALSGNSYEQYF.

This clonotype was counted a few times. The chain links TRBV4-1 to TRBJ2-3, with unresolved D. V was shortened by 3 bases and J by 4 bases, with 8 bases between the two germline ends. The CDR3 is 13 amino acids. Germline values: CDR1 MGHRA, CDR2 YSYEKL. Here the CDR3 DNA reads TGCGCCAGCAGCCAGTCGCCCGCAGATACGCAGTATTTT. This codes for CASSQSPADTQYF.